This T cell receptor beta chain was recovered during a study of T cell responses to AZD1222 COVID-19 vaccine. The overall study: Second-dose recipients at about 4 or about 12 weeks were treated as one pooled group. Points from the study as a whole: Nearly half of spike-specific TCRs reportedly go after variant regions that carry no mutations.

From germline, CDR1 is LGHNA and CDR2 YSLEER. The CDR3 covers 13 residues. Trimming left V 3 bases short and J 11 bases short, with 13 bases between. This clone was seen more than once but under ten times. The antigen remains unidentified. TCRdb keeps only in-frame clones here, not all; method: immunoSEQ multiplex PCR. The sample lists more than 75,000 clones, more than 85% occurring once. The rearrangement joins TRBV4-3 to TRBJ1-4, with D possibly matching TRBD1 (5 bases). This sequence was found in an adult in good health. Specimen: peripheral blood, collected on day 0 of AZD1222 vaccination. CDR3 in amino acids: CASSQQGDQKLFF. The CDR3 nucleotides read TGCGCCAGCAGCCAGCAAGGGGATCAGAAACTGTTTTTT.